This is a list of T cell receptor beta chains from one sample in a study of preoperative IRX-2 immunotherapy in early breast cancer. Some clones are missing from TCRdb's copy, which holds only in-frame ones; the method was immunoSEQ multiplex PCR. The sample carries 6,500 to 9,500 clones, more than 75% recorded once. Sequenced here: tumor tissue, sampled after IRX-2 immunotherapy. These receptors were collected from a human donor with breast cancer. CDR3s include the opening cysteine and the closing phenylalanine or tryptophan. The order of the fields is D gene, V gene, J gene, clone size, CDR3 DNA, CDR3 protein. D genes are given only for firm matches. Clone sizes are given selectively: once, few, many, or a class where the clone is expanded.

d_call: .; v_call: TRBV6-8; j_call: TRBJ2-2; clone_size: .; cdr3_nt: TGTGCCAGCGGTTCGCAGAGGTACACCGGGGAGCTGTTTTTT; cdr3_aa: CASGSQRYTGELFF
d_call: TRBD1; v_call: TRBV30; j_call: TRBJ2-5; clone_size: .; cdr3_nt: TGTGCCTGGAGTGTACAGGGGGGAGGGACCCAGTACTTC; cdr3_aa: CAWSVQGGGTQYF
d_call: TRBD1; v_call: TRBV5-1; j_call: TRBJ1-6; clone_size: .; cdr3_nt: TGCGCCAGCAGCTTGGGGACAGGGAATTCACCCCTCCACTTT; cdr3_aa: CASSLGTGNSPLHF
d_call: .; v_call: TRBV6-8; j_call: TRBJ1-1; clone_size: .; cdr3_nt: TGTGCCAGCAGTTACTCTGGCTGGGGCGGCACTGAAGCTTTCTTT; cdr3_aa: CASSYSGWGGTEAFF
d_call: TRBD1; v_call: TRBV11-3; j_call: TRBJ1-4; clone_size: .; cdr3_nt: TGTGCCAGCAGCTCGAGGACAGGGAGTAGAAAACTGTTTTTT; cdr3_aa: CASSSRTGSRKLFF
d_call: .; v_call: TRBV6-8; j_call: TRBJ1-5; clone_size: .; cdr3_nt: TGTGCCAGCAGGAGGGTGGTGGGCAATCAGCCCCAGCATTTT; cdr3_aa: CASRRVVGNQPQHF
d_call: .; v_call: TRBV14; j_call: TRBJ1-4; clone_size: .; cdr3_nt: TGTGCCAGCAGCAAAAAACAGTATAATGAAAAACTGTTTTTT; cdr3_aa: CASSKKQYNEKLFF
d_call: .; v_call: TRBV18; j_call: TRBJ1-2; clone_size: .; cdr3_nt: TGTGCCAGCTCACCACCGGGGTCTAGGGACTATGGCTACACCTTC; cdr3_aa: CASSPPGSRDYGYTF
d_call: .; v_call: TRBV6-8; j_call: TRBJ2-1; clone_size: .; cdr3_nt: TGTGCCAGCAGCCGCCCCCCGCAAGAAGGGGACAATGAGCAGTTCTTC; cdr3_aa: CASSRPPQEGDNEQFF
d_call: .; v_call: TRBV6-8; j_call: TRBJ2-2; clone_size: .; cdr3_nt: TGTGCCAGCAGTTACTCGGGCCACAACACCGGGGAGCTGTTTTTT; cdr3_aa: CASSYSGHNTGELFF
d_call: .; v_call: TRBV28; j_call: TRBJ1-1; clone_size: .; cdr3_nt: TGTGCCAGCAGTTTTAAGGGGCCGAGGAACACTGAAGCTTTCTTT; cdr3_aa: CASSFKGPRNTEAFF
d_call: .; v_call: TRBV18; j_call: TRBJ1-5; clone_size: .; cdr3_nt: TGTGCCAGCTCACTTACTAGATCGGGTCAGCCCCAGCATTTT; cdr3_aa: CASSLTRSGQPQHF
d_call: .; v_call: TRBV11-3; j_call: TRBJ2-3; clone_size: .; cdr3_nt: TGTGCCAGCAGCTTCGGGGTTGTAAACACAGATACGCAGTATTTT; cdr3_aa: CASSFGVVNTDTQYF
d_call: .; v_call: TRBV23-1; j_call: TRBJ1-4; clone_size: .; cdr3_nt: TGCGCCAGCAGCTTGGCCGGAGACGAAAAACTGTTTTTT; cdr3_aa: CASSLAGDEKLFF
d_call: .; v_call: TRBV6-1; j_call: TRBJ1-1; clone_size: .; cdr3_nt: TGTGCCAGCAGTGAAGGGCGCAGGGGCCGGGAGGGGACTGAAGCTTTCTTT; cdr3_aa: CASSEGRRGREGTEAFF
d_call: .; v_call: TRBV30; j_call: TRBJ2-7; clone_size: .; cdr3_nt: TGTGCCTGGAGTGTGTCCGCAGGGAAGGTCCACGAGCAGTACTTC; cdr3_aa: CAWSVSAGKVHEQYF
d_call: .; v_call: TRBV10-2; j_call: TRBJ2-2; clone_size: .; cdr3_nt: TGCGCCAGCAAGGGACTGCCGAACACCGGGGAGCTGTTTTTT; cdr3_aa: CASKGLPNTGELFF
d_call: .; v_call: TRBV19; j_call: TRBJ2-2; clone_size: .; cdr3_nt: TGTGCCAGTAGTATAAGGGTTGGGGAGCTGTTTTTT; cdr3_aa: CASSIRVGELFF
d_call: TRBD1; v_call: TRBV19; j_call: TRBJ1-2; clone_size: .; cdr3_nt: TGTGCCAGTAGTCGGACCAGGGGGCGAAACCCCTATGGCTACACCTTC; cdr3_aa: CASSRTRGRNPYGYTF
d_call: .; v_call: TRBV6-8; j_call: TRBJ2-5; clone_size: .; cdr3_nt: TGTGCCAGCAGTTTCCAAGAGGGGGAAGAGACCCAGTACTTC; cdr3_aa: CASSFQEGEETQYF
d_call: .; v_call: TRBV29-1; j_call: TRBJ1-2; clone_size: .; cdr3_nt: TGCAGCGTTGAGAGTAGGAGGAAGAGTTGGTGGGGCTACACCTTC; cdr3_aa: CSVESRRKSWWGYTF
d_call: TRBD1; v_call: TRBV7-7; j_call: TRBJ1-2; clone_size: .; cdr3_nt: TGTGCCAGCAGCTTTGGGGACAGGGAGGATGGTGGCTACACCTTC; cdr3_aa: CASSFGDREDGGYTF
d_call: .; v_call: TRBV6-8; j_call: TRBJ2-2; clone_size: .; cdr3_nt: TGTGCCAGCACCGACAGCCTCACCGGGGAGCTGTTTTTT; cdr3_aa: CASTDSLTGELFF
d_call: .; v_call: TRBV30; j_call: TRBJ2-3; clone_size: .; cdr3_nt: TGTGCCTGGACCTTTAACCCAGACTATACGCAGTATTTT; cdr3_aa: CAWTFNPDYTQYF
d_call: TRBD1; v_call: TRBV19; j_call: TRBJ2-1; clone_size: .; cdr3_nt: TGTGCCAGCCCGCGGGACAGGGGCAACAATGAGCAGTTCTTC; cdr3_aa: CASPRDRGNNEQFF
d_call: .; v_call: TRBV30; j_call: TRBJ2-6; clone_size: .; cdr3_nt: TGTGCCTGGAGTCTCGGGGGAGCCAACGTCCTGACTTTC; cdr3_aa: CAWSLGGANVLTF
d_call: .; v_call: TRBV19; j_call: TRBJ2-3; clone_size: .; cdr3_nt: TGTGCCAGTACTCGAGGGGAGGAGAGCACAGATACGCAGTATTTT; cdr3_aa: CASTRGEESTDTQYF
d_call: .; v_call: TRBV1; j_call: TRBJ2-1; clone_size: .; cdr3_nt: TGCGCCAGCAGCCGGATACTAGCGGGGGGGGACAATGAGCAGTTCTTC; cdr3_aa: CASSRILAGGDNEQFF
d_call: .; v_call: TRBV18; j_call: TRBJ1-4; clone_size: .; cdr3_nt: TGTGCCAGCTCACCTAACTTTGGAGAAAAACTGTTTTTT; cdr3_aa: CASSPNFGEKLFF
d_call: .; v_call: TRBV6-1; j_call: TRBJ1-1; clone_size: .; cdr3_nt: .; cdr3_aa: CASSEVGQGATFF
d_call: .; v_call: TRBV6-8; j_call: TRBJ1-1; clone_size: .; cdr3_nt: TGTGCCAGCAGCATAGGGGCATCTGAAGCTTTCTTT; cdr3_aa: CASSIGASEAFF
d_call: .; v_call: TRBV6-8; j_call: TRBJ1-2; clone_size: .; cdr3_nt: TGTGCCAGCAGTTACTACGAGGGGAATGGCTACACCTTC; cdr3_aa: CASSYYEGNGYTF
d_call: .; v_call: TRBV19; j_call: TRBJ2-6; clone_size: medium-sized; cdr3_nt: TGTGCCAGTAGCATTGACAGCTTAAGTTCTTTCTCTGGGGCCAACGTCCTGACTTTC; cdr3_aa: CASSIDSLSSFSGANVLTF
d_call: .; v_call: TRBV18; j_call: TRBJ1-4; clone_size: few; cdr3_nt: TGTGCCAGCTCACCACTGGGGGGCTCTAATGAAAAACTGTTTTTT; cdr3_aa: CASSPLGGSNEKLFF
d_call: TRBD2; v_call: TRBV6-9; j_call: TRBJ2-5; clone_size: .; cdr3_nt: TGTGCCAGCAGGGAGGCTAGCGGGGGCCGGCAAGAGACCCAGTACTTC; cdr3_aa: CASREASGGRQETQYF
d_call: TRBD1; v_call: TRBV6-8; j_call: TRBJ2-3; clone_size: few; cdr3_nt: TGTGCCAGCAGCCGGACAGGGTTGGCAGATACGCAGTATTTT; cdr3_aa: CASSRTGLADTQYF
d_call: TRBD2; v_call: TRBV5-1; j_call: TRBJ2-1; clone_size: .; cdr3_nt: TGCGCCAGCAGTGAGGAAGCGGGGGGATACAATGAGCAGTTCTTC; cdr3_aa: CASSEEAGGYNEQFF
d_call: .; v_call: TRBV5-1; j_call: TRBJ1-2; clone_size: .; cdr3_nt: TGCGCCAGCAGCCCTGATTCAGGGGTTGGAGGCTACACCTTC; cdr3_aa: CASSPDSGVGGYTF
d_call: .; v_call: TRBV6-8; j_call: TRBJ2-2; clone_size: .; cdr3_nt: TGTGCCAGCAGCATGCCCCCGAACACCGGGGAGCTGTTTTTT; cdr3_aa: CASSMPPNTGELFF
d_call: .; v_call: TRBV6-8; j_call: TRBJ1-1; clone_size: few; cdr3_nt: TGTGCCAGCAGTTACTCGAATCAGGGGGCTTTCTTT; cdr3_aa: CASSYSNQGAFF
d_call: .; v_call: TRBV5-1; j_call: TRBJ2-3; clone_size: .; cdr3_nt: TGCGCCAGCAGCTTGGGGACAGTCACAGATACGCAGTATTTT; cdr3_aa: CASSLGTVTDTQYF
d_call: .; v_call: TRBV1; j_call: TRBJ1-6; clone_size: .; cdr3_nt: TGCGCCAGCAGCCAAGACGGACAGCAGTATTCACCCCTCCACTTT; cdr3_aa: CASSQDGQQYSPLHF
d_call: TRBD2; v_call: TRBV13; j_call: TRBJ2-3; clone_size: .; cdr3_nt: TGTGCCAGCCATACTAGCGGTAGCACAGATACGCAGTATTTT; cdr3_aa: CASHTSGSTDTQYF
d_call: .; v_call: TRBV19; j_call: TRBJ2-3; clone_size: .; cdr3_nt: TGTGCCAGTAGTGAAAACTTGGCTAGCACAGATACGCAGTATTTT; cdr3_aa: CASSENLASTDTQYF
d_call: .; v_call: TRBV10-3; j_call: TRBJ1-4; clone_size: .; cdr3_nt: TGTGCCATCAGTGAGTCAGCCTATGAAAAACTGTTTTTT; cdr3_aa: CAISESAYEKLFF
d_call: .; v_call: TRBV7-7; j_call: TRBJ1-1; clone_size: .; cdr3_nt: TGTGCCAGCAGCTTAGTCGGGGCCCGGGGCACTGAAGCTTTCTTT; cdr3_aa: CASSLVGARGTEAFF
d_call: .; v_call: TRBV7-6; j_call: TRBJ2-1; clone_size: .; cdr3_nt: TGTGCCAGCAGCTCTGCCCTAGGATACAATGAGCAGTTCTTC; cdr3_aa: CASSSALGYNEQFF
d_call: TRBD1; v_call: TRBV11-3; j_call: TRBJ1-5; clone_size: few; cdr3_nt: TGTGCCAGCAGCTTAGAACAGGGGAGCAATCAGCCCCAGCATTTT; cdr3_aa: CASSLEQGSNQPQHF